This passage covers 18 T cell receptor beta chains from one sample sequenced in a study of control samples from healthy donors and cancer patients. Profiling relied on immunoSEQ multiplex PCR, and the TCRdb table lists in-frame clones only, not all of them. This table has approximately 120,000 clones, approximately 92% appearing once. Sequences were obtained from PBMCs. All receptors derive from an elderly man with head and neck cancer.

The chain employs TRBV2 and TRBJ1-1; the match to TRBD1 covers 9 bases. Trimming at V came to 8 bases and at J to 6 bases, leaving 13 bases not matched to a gene. The CDR3 is 15 residues long. The germline CDR1 and CDR2 sequences are SNHLY and FYNNEI. CDR3 protein: CASGGQGIFGAEAFF. The CDR3 DNA sequence: TGTGCCAGCGGGGGACAGGGCATCTTTGGGGCTGAAGCTTTCTTT.

The genes are TRBV18 and TRBJ1-5, with TRBD1 identical over 12 bases. Losses at the gene ends were 6 bases for V and 5 bases for J; bases not matched to a gene: 8. Germline loops: CDR1 KGHSH, CDR2 LQKENI. CDR3 length: 16 residues. In nucleotides, the CDR3 is TGTGCCAGCTCTCTTGGGACAGGGGGCGCGTATCAGCCCCAGCATTTT. Its translation is CASSLGTGGAYQPQHF.

This clone was detected only a few times. This sequence joins TRBV29-1 and TRBJ1-1, with D unclear. Looked up from germline, CDR1 is SQVTM and CDR2 is ANQGSEA. The length of the CDR3 is 12 residues. V lost 1 base and J 6 bases, leaving 9 bases between the germline ends. CDR3 in DNA: TGCAGCGTTGAAGGAGGGATGGCTGAAGCTTTCTTT. Translated: CSVEGGMAEAFF.

The J gene is TRBJ1-6, the V gene TRBV5-6; maybe TRBD1 (5 bases). This CDR3 region has 16 residues. The germline V gene encodes CDR1 SGHDT and CDR2 YYEEEE. The germline V and J ends were trimmed by 2 bases and 5 bases, with 14 bases remaining between them. CDR3 amino acids: CASSFSWGGDNSPLHF. As DNA, the CDR3 is TGTGCCAGCAGCTTCAGTTGGGGCGGGGATAATTCACCCCTCCACTTT. Using reference TRBV5-6 and TRBJ1-6 for the parts outside the CDR3, the full variable domain is DAGVTQSPTHLIKTRGQQVTLRCSPKSGHDTVSWYQQALGQGPQFIFQYYEEEERQRGNFPDRFSGHQFPNYSSELNVNALLLGDSALYLCASSFSWGGDNSPLHFGNGTRLTVT.

The chain employs TRBV7-2 and TRBJ1-3; a possible D gene is TRBD1 (5 bases). The CDR3 loop spans 15 amino acids. The germline V and J ends were trimmed by 0 bases and 2 bases, with 8 bases remaining between them. From germline, CDR1 is SGHTA and CDR2 FQGNSA. CDR3 nucleotide sequence: TGTGCCAGCAGCTTAGCGCAGGGACCTGGAAACACCATATATTTT. This gives the protein CASSLAQGPGNTIYF.

V is TRBV6-4 and J is TRBJ1-5, with D unclear. V shed 3 bases and J shed 0 bases, with 21 bases lying between them. CDR1 is MRHNA, CDR2 SNTAGT, per germline. The CDR3 has 19 residues. The CDR3 is CASSDPLSGRFYSNQPQHF. The CDR3 nucleotides are TGTGCCAGCAGTGATCCACTTTCTGGACGGTTTTATAGCAATCAGCCCCAGCATTTT.

In its sample, this clone was seen once. V gene TRBV6-5 combines with J gene TRBJ2-1; tentatively, D is TRBD1 or TRBD2 (5 bases each). The length of the CDR3 is 13 residues. Trimming pared 10 bases from V and 5 bases from J, leaving 15 bases between. CDR1 is MNHEY and CDR2 is SVGAGI in the germline V gene. The CDR3 coding sequence is TGTGCCACCAAAGAGGGGTCCAACAATGAGCAGTTCTTC. Translated, it gives CATKEGSNNEQFF.

The chain joins TRBV2 to TRBJ2-2; 12 bases are shared with TRBD2. V was pared by 10 bases and J by 1 base, with 7 bases of the junction left unmatched. The CDR3 runs 16 residues. The germline V gene has CDR1 SNHLY and CDR2 FYNNEI. The CDR3 coding sequence is TGTGCCAACGGACTAGCGGGGCCGAGGAACACCGGGGAGCTGTTTTTT. Translated, it gives CANGLAGPRNTGELFF.

This chain links TRBV11-3 with TRBJ1-1; TRBD1 matches 10 bases. The germline gives CDR1 SGHNT, CDR2 YENEEA. This CDR3 spans 16 amino acids. Trimming cost V 5 bases and J 11 bases; bases outside gene matches: 17. For the CDR3, the DNA is TGTGCCAGCAGCCCCGGGGGACAGGGGATCGGAGTCAAGGCTTTCTTT. It is translated as CASSPGGQGIGVKAFF.

This rearrangement joins TRBV5-4 to TRBJ1-6, with TRBD1 identical over 9 bases. CDR3 length: 15 amino acids. Per germline, CDR1 SGHNT and CDR2 YYREEE (reference sequence). Trimming at V came to 4 bases and at J to 7 bases, leaving 6 bases not matched to a gene. CDR3 nucleotides: TGTGCCAGCAGCGCGGACAGGGGAGAAAATTCACCCCTCCACTTT. It is translated as CASSADRGENSPLHF.

CDR3 sequence reads: CAISGLAGVGGGWQYF. In DNA form, the CDR3 reads TGTGCCATCAGTGGTCTAGCGGGAGTAGGCGGGGGGTGGCAGTACTTC. The chain uses TRBV10-3 and TRBJ2-7, with TRBD2 matching 10 bases. With 4 bases clipped from V and 9 bases from J, the junction kept 15 bases outside the gene matches. Per the germline V gene, CDR1 is ENHRY and CDR2 is SYGVKD. CDR3 length: 16 residues.

V is TRBV4-3 and J is TRBJ1-2; 8 nucleotides align to TRBD1. The germline CDR1 and CDR2 sequences are LGHNA and YSLEER. This CDR3 is built from 14 residues. With 2 bases clipped from V and 8 bases from J, the junction kept 7 bases outside the gene matches. CDR3 bases: TGCGCCAGCAGCCAAAGGACAGGGCTGAGCGGCTACACCTTC. It codes for CASSQRTGLSGYTF.

This clone was counted once. The chain employs TRBV7-9 and TRBJ1-2, with D unresolved. CDR3 length: 15 amino acids. V lost 3 bases and J lost 3, with 14 bases in between. CDR1 is SEHNR, CDR2 FQNEAQ, per germline (reference sequence). Here the CDR3 DNA reads TGTGCCAGCAGCTTTAGCACCGGACCCTACTATGGCTACACCTTC. It codes for CASSFSTGPYYGYTF.

The genes are TRBV11-2 and TRBJ1-1; D is uncertain. CDR1 SGHAT and CDR2 FQNNGV come from the germline V gene. Trimming pared 2 bases from V and 3 bases from J, leaving 7 bases between. This CDR3 has 13 residues. In nucleotides, the CDR3 is TGTGCCAGCAGCTTAATCCTGGACACTGAAGCTTTCTTT. It translates to CASSLILDTEAFF. Full variable domain (remainder filled in from reference TRBV11-2 and TRBJ1-1): EAGVAQSPRYKIIEKRQSVAFWCNPISGHATLYWYQQILGQGPKLLIQFQNNGVVDDSQLPKDRFSAERLKGVDSTLKIQPAKLEDSAVYLCASSLILDTEAFFGQGTRLTVV.

CDR3 DNA sequence: TGTGCCAGCATTACTTCGGGACAGGGTATCCATGGCTACACCTTC. Amino acids: CASITSGQGIHGYTF. The chain uses TRBV28 and TRBJ1-2; 9 nucleotides agree with TRBD1. This CDR3 region has 15 residues. Germline V lookup: CDR1 MDHEN, CDR2 SYDVKM. J gave up 6 bases and V 7 bases, and 12 bases lay outside the gene matches.

V gene TRBV7-2 combines with J gene TRBJ2-5; 8 bases align to TRBD2. The CDR3 sequence is 13 residues long. Germline V gives CDR1 SGHTA, CDR2 FQGNSA. Trimming cost V 6 bases and J 4 bases; bases outside gene matches: 4. The CDR3 loop reads CASSRGGGETQYF. CDR3 nucleotide sequence: TGTGCCAGCAGTCGGGGGGGCGGAGAGACCCAGTACTTC.

DNA of the CDR3: TGTGCCAGCAGCTTAAGGGGAAGCTCTGGAAACACCATATATTTT. Amino acids: CASSLRGSSGNTIYF. This rearrangement joins TRBV7-2 to TRBJ1-3, with a tentative D call TRBD1 (5 bases). The germline CDR1 and CDR2 sequences are SGHTA and FQGNSA. The V and J ends lost 2 bases and 0 bases respectively, with 8 bases between them. The CDR3 sequence is 15 residues long.

The genes are TRBV11-2 and TRBJ2-7; 9 bases line up with TRBD2. V shed 5 bases and J 3 bases; nucleotides not matched to a gene: 8. The length of the CDR3 is 15 residues. CDR1 and CDR2 from the germline V gene are SGHAT and FQNNGV. The CDR3: CASSLRLAGYYEQYF. The CDR3 nucleotides are TGTGCCAGCAGCCTAAGGCTAGCGGGATACTACGAGCAGTACTTC.